The 31 T cell receptor beta chains below were found in one sample sequenced in a study of blood T cell repertoires in COVID-19. Measured with immunoSEQ multiplex PCR; TCRdb has only the in-frame clones, and not every one. The sample records around 250,000 clones, 80% to 90% being singletons. The sequenced sample was PBMCs or T cells enriched from blood (not recorded which). These receptors were obtained from a woman aged 40 to 50 who had been exposed to COVID-19.

The chain couples TRBV2 to TRBJ1-1; D gene ambiguous. CDR1 and CDR2 (germline): SNHLY, FYNNEI. Trimming took 6 bases from V and 4 from J, leaving 15 bases between them. This CDR3 has 14 amino acids. CDR3 in DNA: TGTGCCAGCAGGCCCGGGGTCTCAAGCACTGAAGCTTTCTTT. This translates into CASRPGVSSTEAFF.

The chain uses TRBV24-1 and TRBJ2-1; the D is unclear. Trimming took off 4 bases at V and 8 bases at J, with 14 bases between the two ends. The CDR3 spans 14 residues. Per the germline V gene, CDR1 is KGHDR and CDR2 is SFDVKD. The CDR3 here is CATSDPGDSYEQFF. CDR3 DNA: TGTGCCACCAGTGACCCCGGTGATAGCTATGAGCAGTTCTTC.

The V call is TRBV7-9, the J call TRBJ2-6; TRBD2 might be the D (5 bases). V lost 6 bases, J lost 0 bases, and 9 bases lay in between. The CDR3 spans 15 residues. The germline gives CDR1 SEHNR, CDR2 FQNEAQ (reference sequence). The CDR3 DNA follows: TGTGCCAGCAGACTAGGTGACTCTGGGGCCAACGTCCTGACTTTC. Translation gives CASRLGDSGANVLTF.

The rearrangement uses TRBV30 and TRBJ2-7; D may be TRBD1 (6 bases). Germline V gives CDR1 GTSNPN, CDR2 SVGIG (reference sequence). Deletions cut 3 bases from V and 2 bases from J, with 23 bases between. The CDR3 runs 17 residues. The CDR3, as DNA: TGTGCCTGGAGCGTACCTTCCGGGACACCTACTACCTACGAGCAGTACTTC. Translated: CAWSVPSGTPTTYEQYF.

The gene calls are TRBV7-2 and TRBJ2-1; TRBD2 matches at 9 bases. The germline V gene encodes CDR1 SGHTA and CDR2 FQGNSA. The CDR3 extends over 16 amino acids. The junction had 6 bases not matched to a gene; V was cut back by 1 base and J by 5 bases. The CDR3 DNA reads TGTGCCAGCAGCTTAGTCTTGCTAGCGGGGAACAATGAGCAGTTCTTC. It translates to CASSLVLLAGNNEQFF. The full variable domain, in which reference TRBV7-2 and TRBJ2-1 provide the parts outside the CDR3, is GAGVSQSPSNKVTEKGKDVELRCDPISGHTALYWYRQSLGQGLEFLIYFQGNSAPDKSGLPSDRFSAERTGGSVSTLTIQRTQQEDSAVYLCASSLVLLAGNNEQFFGPGTRLTVL.

The chain has TRBV7-2 and TRBJ1-1, with 12 bases that match TRBD1. The V gene's germline CDR1 is SGHTA and CDR2 FQGNSA. V lost 3 bases and J lost 5; bases outside the gene matches: 4. This CDR3 is 15 amino acids long. In DNA form, the CDR3 reads TGTGCCAGCAGCTTTCCGGGACAGGGGGCAACTGAAGCTTTCTTT. Translating gives CASSFPGQGATEAFF.

This clone appeared once. The rearrangement uses TRBV7-9 and TRBJ1-1, with TRBD1 identical over 8 bases. The CDR3 has 16 amino acids. The trim removed 7 bases at V and 2 bases at J, leaving 12 bases unmatched. Germline-derived CDR1 and CDR2 are SEHNR and FQNEAQ (reference sequence). CDR3 bases: TGTGCCAGCACCAGCACAGGGGGAATAGGTAACACTGAAGCTTTCTTT. As protein: CASTSTGGIGNTEAFF.

Only one count was recorded for this clone. The V call is TRBV7-3, the J call TRBJ2-2; D gene uncertain. Trimming removed 4 bases from V and 7 bases from J, with 13 bases in between. The CDR3 runs to 14 residues. Germline V gene lookup returns CDR1 SGHTA and CDR2 FQGTGA. CDR3 nucleotides: TGTGCCAGCAGCTCCGGGTCCTCCGGCGGGGAGCTGTTTTTT. It yields the protein CASSSGSSGGELFF.

The chain employs TRBV11-3 and TRBJ2-1; weak D call: TRBD1 (6 bases). This CDR3 is built from 15 residues. Per germline, CDR1 SGHNT and CDR2 YENEEA. Deletions cut 0 bases from V and 7 bases from J, with 13 bases between. CDR3 coding DNA: TGTGCCAGCAGCTTAGACAGGGGCGATTCAAATGAGCAGTTCTTC. It specifies CASSLDRGDSNEQFF.

The chain uses TRBV19 and TRBJ2-2; 13 bases match TRBD2. The V segment lost 8 bases and the J segment 0 bases; nucleotides outside the gene matches: 6. CDR1 is LNHDA, CDR2 SQIVND, per germline (reference sequence). This CDR3 has 17 residues. The CDR3 is CASGLAGAPSNTGELFF. In nucleotides, the CDR3 is TGTGCCAGTGGACTAGCGGGAGCCCCCTCGAACACCGGGGAGCTGTTTTTT.

This sequence joins TRBV14 and TRBJ2-2; D remains ambiguous. The CDR3 is made up of 13 amino acids. The germline V and J ends were trimmed by 4 bases and 2 bases, with 5 bases remaining between them. Germline V CDR1 and CDR2: SGHDN, FVKESK. The DNA of the CDR3 is TGTGCCAGCAGCCGGGCTAACACCGGGGAGCTGTTTTTT. Amino acid sequence: CASSRANTGELFF.

The chain combines TRBV2 with TRBJ2-5; TRBD2 agrees at 9 bases. Germline CDR1 SNHLY, CDR2 FYNNEI. The CDR3 runs to 14 residues. After removal of 4 bases from V and 2 bases from J, the junction contained 2 bases not matched to a gene. The CDR3 DNA is TGTGCCAGCAGTGCGCTAGCGGGACAAGAGACCCAGTACTTC. Its protein is CASSALAGQETQYF. Together with reference TRBV2 and TRBJ2-5, the CDR3 gives the full variable domain: EPEVTQTPSHQVTQMGQEVILRCVPISNHLYFYWYRQILGQKVEFLVSFYNNEISEKSEIFDDQFSVERPDGSNFTLKIRSTKLEDSAMYFCASSALAGQETQYFGPGTRLLVL.

In its sample, this clone was seen a few times. The V gene is TRBV30, the J gene TRBJ1-5; TRBD1 matches 7 bases. Germline V lookup: CDR1 GTSNPN, CDR2 SVGIG (reference sequence). The CDR3 contains 15 residues. Losses at the gene ends were 2 bases for V and 7 bases for J; bases not matched to a gene: 11. CDR3 DNA: TGTGCCTGGAGTCCACCGGACAGGAATCAGCAGCCCCAGCATTTT. Protein sequence: CAWSPPDRNQQPQHF.

V usage is TRBV28 and J usage is TRBJ2-7; 12 nucleotides agree with TRBD1. The germline V gene encodes CDR1 MDHEN and CDR2 SYDVKM. V lost 6 bases, J lost 1 base, and 10 bases stayed unmatched. The CDR3 runs to 17 residues. The CDR3 protein is CASRAGTGGVLSYEQYF. The CDR3 DNA is TGTGCCAGCAGGGCCGGGACAGGGGGCGTTCTGTCCTACGAGCAGTACTTC.

This clone was counted ten times or more. V gene TRBV4-1 combines with J gene TRBJ1-1; D not certain. This CDR3 comprises 17 residues. Germline CDR1 and CDR2: MGHRA and YSYEKL. With 1 base removed from V and 2 bases from J, the gap between germline ends came to 17 bases. This chain's CDR3 is CASSQAGMEGSNTEAFF. As DNA, the CDR3 is TGCGCCAGCAGCCAAGCGGGGATGGAGGGATCAAACACTGAAGCTTTCTTT.

The genes are TRBV4-3 and TRBJ2-2; TRBD1 matches at 10 bases. The germline gives CDR1 LGHNA, CDR2 YSLEER. There are 15 residues in the CDR3. V lost 4 bases and J lost 4; bases outside the gene matches: 3. This chain's CDR3 is CASSPRQGATGELFF. For the CDR3, the DNA is TGCGCCAGCAGCCCTCGACAGGGGGCCACCGGGGAGCTGTTTTTT.

This chain uses TRBV7-2 with TRBJ2-3, with D unresolved. The CDR3 consists of 12 residues. V dropped 5 bases and J dropped 4 bases, with 7 bases sitting between them. CDR1 SGHTA and CDR2 FQGNSA come from the germline V gene. As DNA, the CDR3 is TGTGCCAGCAGCGCGCCCCCAGATACGCAGTATTTT. Translating it yields CASSAPPDTQYF.

The genes are TRBV6-4 and TRBJ1-5; TRBD1 might be the D (6 bases). Trimming pared 4 bases from V and 3 bases from J, leaving 16 bases between. The CDR3 is 16 residues long. From germline, CDR1 is MRHNA and CDR2 SNTAGT. The CDR3 here is CASSAQRTAVNQPQHF. Here the CDR3 DNA reads TGTGCCAGCAGTGCCCAACGGACAGCCGTCAATCAGCCCCAGCATTTT.

The chain is built from TRBV15 and TRBJ2-1, with D hard to call. Germline loops: CDR1 LNHNV, CDR2 YYDKDF (reference sequence). Deletions cut 2 bases from V and 1 base from J, with 12 bases between. The CDR3 spans 16 residues. CDR3 coding DNA: TGTGCCACCAGCAGAAAGTACAGTGGGTCCTACAATGAGCAGTTCTTC. Translated, it gives CATSRKYSGSYNEQFF.

The chain has TRBV2 and TRBJ1-6; D unclear. Trimming removed 2 bases from V and 14 bases from J, with 10 bases in between. CDR1 and CDR2 from the germline V gene are SNHLY and FYNNEI. CDR3 length equals 12 residues. CDR3 loop: CASSEQTDTLHF. The CDR3 nucleotides are TGTGCCAGCAGTGAACAAACAGACACCCTCCACTTT. Drawing the rest from reference TRBV2 and TRBJ1-6, the complete variable domain is EPEVTQTPSHQVTQMGQEVILRCVPISNHLYFYWYRQILGQKVEFLVSFYNNEISEKSEIFDDQFSVERPDGSNFTLKIRSTKLEDSAMYFCASSEQTDTLHFGNGTRLTVT.

The chain has TRBV3-1 (or the pseudogene TRBV3-2) and TRBJ1-1, with a possible D match to TRBD1 (6 bases). Germline V gives CDR1 LGHDT, CDR2 YNNKEL (reference sequence). V lost 5 bases and J lost 0, with 13 bases in between. This CDR3 spans 15 amino acids. CDR3 protein: CASSSDRTVNTEAFF. DNA of the CDR3: TGTGCCAGCAGCTCAGACCGGACAGTGAACACTGAAGCTTTCTTT.

The chain links TRBV28 to TRBJ1-2, with 10 bases identical to TRBD1. The CDR3 has 13 residues. V dropped 4 bases and J dropped 7; count of bases not matched to a gene: 3. Germline assignment: CDR1 MDHEN and CDR2 SYDVKM. The CDR3 sequence: CASSSWTGGGYTF. CDR3 bases: TGTGCCAGCAGTTCCTGGACAGGGGGTGGCTACACCTTC.

V usage is TRBV7-3 and J usage is TRBJ2-2; 7 nucleotides align to TRBD1. Germline lookup yields CDR1 SGHTA and CDR2 FQGTGA. V gave up 5 bases and J gave up 3 bases; unmatched junction bases: 6. The CDR3 runs 15 residues. CDR3 protein: CASSLLTGHTGELFF. The CDR3 DNA reads as TGTGCCAGCAGCCTCCTGACAGGGCACACCGGGGAGCTGTTTTTT. The full variable domain, its missing parts supplied by reference TRBV7-3 and TRBJ2-2, is GAGVSQTPSNKVTEKGKYVELRCDPISGHTALYWYRQSLGQGPEFLIYFQGTGAADDSGLPNDRFFAVRPEGSVSTLKIQRTERGDSAVYLCASSLLTGHTGELFFGEGSRLTVL.

This clone came up once. The chain is built from TRBV4-2 and TRBJ1-2; 8 bases map to TRBD1. Trimming removed 0 bases from V and 1 base from J; junction bases left unmatched: 4. This CDR3 comprises 16 residues. In germline, CDR1 is LGHNA, CDR2 YNFKEQ. For the CDR3, the DNA is TGTGCCAGCAGCCAAGATTTGACAGGGGTTAACTATGGCTACACCTTC. Protein product: CASSQDLTGVNYGYTF.

CDR3 nucleotide sequence: TGTGCCAGCAGCTTATGGGCAGGGGAGCTGTTTTTT. This sequence encodes CASSLWAGELFF. V and J are TRBV7-9 and TRBJ2-2; D not resolved. The CDR3 totals 12 residues. CDR1 and CDR2 from the germline V gene are SEHNR and FQNEAQ (reference sequence). The V end was cut by 2 bases, the J end by 8 bases, with 6 bases between.

The V call is TRBV7-9, the J call TRBJ2-2; 11 bases line up with TRBD2. The CDR3 has 15 residues. J gave up 4 bases and V 5 bases, and 3 bases lay outside the gene matches. The germline CDR1 and CDR2 sequences are SEHNR and FQNEAQ (reference sequence). The CDR3 loop is CASSQTSGGTGELFF. Here the CDR3 DNA reads TGTGCCAGCAGCCAAACTAGCGGGGGCACCGGGGAGCTGTTTTTT.

The V gene is TRBV6-5, the J gene TRBJ1-2; the match to TRBD1 covers 7 bases. Unmatched junction bases numbered 14, after V lost 2 bases and J lost 8 bases. This CDR3 contains 16 residues. Per germline, CDR1 MNHEY and CDR2 SVGAGI. DNA for the CDR3: TGTGCCAGCAGTTACCTAGTGGGACAGCACGAAAGGGGCTACACCTTC. Translation: CASSYLVGQHERGYTF.

V and J are TRBV15 and TRBJ1-5, with D perhaps TRBD1 (5 bases). V was cut by 0 bases and J by 1 base, with 10 bases left in between. Germline V lookup: CDR1 LNHNV, CDR2 YYDKDF (reference sequence). This CDR3 contains 16 residues. The CDR3 sequence: CATSRDRVGSNQPQHF. Here the CDR3 DNA reads TGTGCCACCAGCAGAGACAGGGTGGGAAGCAATCAGCCCCAGCATTTT.

The V gene is TRBV12-3 or TRBV12-4, the J gene TRBJ2-3; TRBD2 matches 8 bases. This CDR3 contains 12 residues. The J segment lost 3 bases and the V segment lost 10 bases, leaving 3 bases of the junction unmatched. As DNA, the CDR3 is TGTGCCACGGGGGGGTTAACAGATACGCAGTATTTT. It is translated as CATGGLTDTQYF.

This rearrangement joins TRBV14 to TRBJ2-7; unclear D gene. Trimming cost V 0 bases and J 0 bases, with 6 bases left between them. The CDR3 runs to 14 residues. From germline, CDR1 is SGHDN and CDR2 FVKESK. The DNA of the CDR3 is TGTGCCAGCAGCCAAGACACCGGCTCCTACGAGCAGTACGTC. Residues: CASSQDTGSYEQYV.

V is TRBV20-1 and J is TRBJ1-2, with D hard to call. The germline V gene encodes CDR1 DFQATT and CDR2 SNEGSKA (reference sequence). V lost 3 bases and J 8 bases, leaving 16 bases between the germline ends. The CDR3 length is 13 residues. CDR3 region: CSASGGESEGYTF. The DNA for the CDR3 is TGCAGTGCTAGTGGCGGGGAGTCGGAAGGCTACACCTTC.